This T cell receptor (beta chain) was recorded in a study of control samples from healthy donors and cancer patients (dated by TCRdb to the early 2020s). Concerning this clone: Its antigen remains unidentified. No much larger clone is present one base from it, and per-base qualities are unavailable.

The method was the immunoSEQ multiplex PCR assay. TCRdb holds this immuneACCESS table with in-frame rearrangements only. Some clones are missing; in checked studies, unresolved V genes explain under half, and the rest has no known cause. This sample holds about 80,000 clones; roughly 86% were observed only once. 4.5% to 7% of the sample lies in the top ten. The CDR3 contains 13 residues, cysteine and phenylalanine counted. Only CDR3 DNA remains: 39 bases, in frame from the first base. Unmatched junction bases come to 9, with V trimmed by 5 bases and J by 8 bases. CDR1 and CDR2, looked up from the germline V gene, are SNHLY and FYNNEI.

This receptor was obtained from a man aged 50 or older in good health. Sequenced material: blood. Here the chain combines TRBV2 and TRBJ2-7, with 7 bases in between that match TRBD1. CDR3 loop: CASSKGARSQQYF. The DNA sequence is TGTGCCAGCAGTAAGGGGGCGCGGAGCCAGCAGTACTTC.